Below, one T cell receptor (beta chain) is given with its context. The data were obtained in a study of beta chain features in type 1 diabetes. CDR3 length: 12 residues. Germline assignment: CDR1 SNHLY and CDR2 FYNNEI. The germline V and J ends were trimmed by 3 bases and 6 bases, with 9 bases remaining between them. The isolated RNA, all of it, was reverse transcribed, so expressed TCRB transcripts were what got sequenced. Some clones are missing from TCRdb's copy, which holds only in-frame ones; the method was immunoSEQ multiplex PCR. The sample records under 450,000 clones, around 13% being singletons.

The sequence was obtained from a man aged 25 to 40 in good health. The chain is built from TRBV2 and TRBJ2-7; D possibly corresponds to TRBD2 (6 bases). The sequencing input was naive CD4+ T cells from blood. CDR3 coding DNA: TGTGCCAGCAGTGAGGACTACACCGAGCAGTACGTC. Amino acid sequence: CASSEDYTEQYV.